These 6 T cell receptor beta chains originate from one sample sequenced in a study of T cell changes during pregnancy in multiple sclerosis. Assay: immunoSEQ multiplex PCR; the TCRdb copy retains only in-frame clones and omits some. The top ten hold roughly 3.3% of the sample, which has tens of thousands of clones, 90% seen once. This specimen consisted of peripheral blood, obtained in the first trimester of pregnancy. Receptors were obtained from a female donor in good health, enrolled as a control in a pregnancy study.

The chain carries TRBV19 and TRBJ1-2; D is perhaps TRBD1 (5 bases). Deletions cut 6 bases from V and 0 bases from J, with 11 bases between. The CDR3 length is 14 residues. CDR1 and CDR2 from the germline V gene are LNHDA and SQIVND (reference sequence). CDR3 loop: CASRFAGANYGYTF. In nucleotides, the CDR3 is TGTGCCAGTAGGTTCGCGGGGGCTAACTATGGCTACACCTTC.

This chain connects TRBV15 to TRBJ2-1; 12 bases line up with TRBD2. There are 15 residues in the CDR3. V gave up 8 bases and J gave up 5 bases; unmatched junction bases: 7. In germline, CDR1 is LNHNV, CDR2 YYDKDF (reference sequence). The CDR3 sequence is CATWTSGDPHNEQFF. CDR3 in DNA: TGTGCCACCTGGACTAGCGGGGATCCCCACAATGAGCAGTTCTTC.

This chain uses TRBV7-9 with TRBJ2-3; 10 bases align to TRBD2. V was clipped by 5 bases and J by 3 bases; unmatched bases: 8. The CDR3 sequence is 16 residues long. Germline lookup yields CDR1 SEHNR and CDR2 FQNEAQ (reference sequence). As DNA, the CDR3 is TGTGCCAGCAGCCTCGGCAGGACTAGCGGAACAGATACGCAGTATTTT. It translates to CASSLGRTSGTDTQYF.

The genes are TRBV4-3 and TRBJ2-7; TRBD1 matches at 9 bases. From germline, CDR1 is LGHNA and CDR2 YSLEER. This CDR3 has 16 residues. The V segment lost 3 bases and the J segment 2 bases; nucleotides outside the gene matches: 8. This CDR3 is CASSQNRGRGPYEQYF. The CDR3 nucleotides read TGCGCCAGCAGCCAGAACAGGGGGCGCGGCCCCTACGAGCAGTACTTC.

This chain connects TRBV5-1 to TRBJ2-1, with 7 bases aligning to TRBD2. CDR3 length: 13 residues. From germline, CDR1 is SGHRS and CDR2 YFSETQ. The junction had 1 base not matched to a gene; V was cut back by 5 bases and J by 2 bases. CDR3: CASRAGAYNEQFF. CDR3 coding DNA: TGCGCCAGCAGGGCGGGGGCCTACAATGAGCAGTTCTTC.

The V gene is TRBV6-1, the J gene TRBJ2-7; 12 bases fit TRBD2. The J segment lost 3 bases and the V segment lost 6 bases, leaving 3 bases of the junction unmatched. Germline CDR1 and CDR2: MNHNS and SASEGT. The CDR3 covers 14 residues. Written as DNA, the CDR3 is TGTGCCAGCAGGACTAGCGGGAGTTTCTACGAGCAGTACTTC. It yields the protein CASRTSGSFYEQYF.